By sample fraction, the clone carrying this T cell receptor beta chain is medium-sized. Its specificity is unknown. The V and J ends lost 4 bases and 9 bases respectively, with 7 bases between them. CDR3 length: 10 residues. Germline V gives CDR1 MNHNS, CDR2 SASEGT. This sample was taken from a study of metastatic and nonmetastatic thyroid tumors. On the study more broadly: Where malignant and benign thyroid patients were concerned, repertoires were compared across blood and tumor or nodule tissue. General study results and limits: According to reports, the diversity of TCR beta was significantly higher in malignant thyroid tumors than in benign nodules, and this held in both blood and tumor samples.

TCRdb called clones again from the PCR reads with MiXCR. In the table there are around 22,000 clones, approximately 11% of which are singletons. Each patient came to thyroid surgery without any prior treatment (of any kind). The sequenced sample was blood. The TCR comes from a female donor with papillary thyroid cancer or a benign thyroid nodule (not recorded which). Some clones in this sample may be carry-over from other donors' samples. The chain recombines TRBV6-1 with TRBJ2-7, with D maybe TRBD2 (5 bases). CDR3 sequence reads: CASSGGRQYF. CDR3 bases: TGTGCCAGCAGTGGAGGGAGGCAGTACTTC.